This is a list of T cell receptor beta chains from one sample in a study of blood T cell repertoires in COVID-19. Produced via immunoSEQ multiplex PCR; TCRdb's table is partial and in-frame only. The sample holds about 71,000 clones, 82% seen once. Sequencing was done on a sample of peripheral blood. These receptors all stem from a woman older than 75 with acute or convalescent COVID-19. The CDR3 runs from the conserved cysteine through the conserved F or W. A D gene is named only where the DNA matches it firmly. Only some rows state a clone size, as once, few, many or a class for expanded clones.

v_call: TRBV5-6
clone_size: many
d_call: .
j_call: TRBJ1-2
cdr3_nt: TGTGCCAGCAGCTTGGCAGGGGTGGAGTATGGCTACACCTTC
cdr3_aa: CASSLAGVEYGYTF

v_call: TRBV5-1
clone_size: .
d_call: .
j_call: TRBJ1-2
cdr3_nt: TGCGCCAGCAGCCCAATTGCGGGCTCTGGCTACACCTTC
cdr3_aa: CASSPIAGSGYTF

v_call: TRBV11-2
clone_size: .
d_call: .
j_call: TRBJ1-1
cdr3_nt: TGTGCCAGCAGCTTAGTACGCGGGGCCTTGAACACTGAAGCTTTCTTT
cdr3_aa: CASSLVRGALNTEAFF

v_call: TRBV2
clone_size: .
d_call: TRBD2
j_call: TRBJ2-7
cdr3_nt: TGTGCCAGCAGTGGAGCGGGAGTCCTCGAGCAGTACTTC
cdr3_aa: CASSGAGVLEQYF

v_call: TRBV27
clone_size: few
d_call: .
j_call: TRBJ1-3
cdr3_nt: TGTGCCAGCAGTTACAGCGGAGGCTCTGGAAACACCATATATTTT
cdr3_aa: CASSYSGGSGNTIYF

v_call: TRBV5-8
clone_size: .
d_call: TRBD1
j_call: TRBJ2-2
cdr3_nt: TGTGCCAGCCACAGGGGGCCGGGGGAGCTGTTTTTT
cdr3_aa: CASHRGPGELFF

v_call: TRBV5-1
clone_size: .
d_call: TRBD1
j_call: TRBJ1-3
cdr3_nt: TGCGCCAGCAGCCTGAGCGGACAGGGAACTGGAAACACCATATATTTT
cdr3_aa: CASSLSGQGTGNTIYF

v_call: TRBV11-2
clone_size: .
d_call: TRBD2
j_call: TRBJ2-3
cdr3_nt: TGTGCCAGCAGCTTATTAGGCGGGAGGGCCGTAGATACGCAGTATTTT
cdr3_aa: CASSLLGGRAVDTQYF

v_call: TRBV3-1/TRBV3-2
clone_size: .
d_call: .
j_call: TRBJ1-2
cdr3_nt: TGTGCCAGCAGCCAAGAGGCAGGGAGGGTCTATGGCTACACCTTC
cdr3_aa: CASSQEAGRVYGYTF

v_call: TRBV24-1
clone_size: .
d_call: .
j_call: TRBJ1-4
cdr3_nt: TGTGCCACCAGTAGGGGGATTAATGAAAAACTGTTTTTT
cdr3_aa: CATSRGINEKLFF

v_call: TRBV5-1
clone_size: .
d_call: .
j_call: TRBJ2-3
cdr3_nt: TGCGCCAGCAGCACGGGACACGCGGAAGGAGGGTATTTT
cdr3_aa: CASSTGHAEGGYF

v_call: TRBV28
clone_size: once
d_call: .
j_call: TRBJ2-5
cdr3_nt: TGTGCCAGCAGTTTAGGAGGGTCCAGAGAGACCCAGTACTTC
cdr3_aa: CASSLGGSRETQYF

v_call: TRBV27
clone_size: .
d_call: .
j_call: TRBJ1-6
cdr3_nt: TGTGCCAGCAGCTTCTTCCAGTCACCCCTCCACTTT
cdr3_aa: CASSFFQSPLHF

v_call: TRBV7-6
clone_size: .
d_call: TRBD1
j_call: TRBJ2-1
cdr3_nt: TGTGCCAGCAGCCCCCGCCCCGGGACAGGGAATGAGCAGTTCTTC
cdr3_aa: CASSPRPGTGNEQFF

v_call: TRBV5-1
clone_size: .
d_call: TRBD1
j_call: TRBJ1-2
cdr3_nt: TGCGCCAGCAGCTCGCCGGGACAGGCCTATGAGGGCTACACCTTC
cdr3_aa: CASSSPGQAYEGYTF

v_call: TRBV27
clone_size: once
d_call: .
j_call: TRBJ1-1
cdr3_nt: TGTGCCAGCAGTTTACACCGGGGGGCTGAAGCTTTCTTT
cdr3_aa: CASSLHRGAEAFF

v_call: TRBV4-2
clone_size: .
d_call: .
j_call: TRBJ2-3
cdr3_nt: TGTGCCAGCAGCCAGGGCCCCACAGATACGCAGTATTTT
cdr3_aa: CASSQGPTDTQYF

v_call: TRBV19
clone_size: once
d_call: TRBD1
j_call: TRBJ2-5
cdr3_nt: TGTGCCAGTAACCCGGGACAGCAAGAGACCCAGTACTTC
cdr3_aa: CASNPGQQETQYF

v_call: TRBV7-3
clone_size: .
d_call: .
j_call: TRBJ1-2
cdr3_nt: TGTGCCAGCAGCTTTGGGCAGGGGCCCATCTATGGCTACACCTTC
cdr3_aa: CASSFGQGPIYGYTF

v_call: TRBV4-1
clone_size: .
d_call: TRBD2
j_call: TRBJ2-1
cdr3_nt: TGCGCCAGCAGCCAAGCTAGCGGGATATACAATGAGCAGTTCTTC
cdr3_aa: CASSQASGIYNEQFF

v_call: TRBV2
clone_size: .
d_call: TRBD1
j_call: TRBJ2-7
cdr3_nt: TGTGCCAGCCTCGGGACAGGGGGCAGAAACGAGCAGTACTTC
cdr3_aa: CASLGTGGRNEQYF

v_call: TRBV28
clone_size: .
d_call: .
j_call: TRBJ1-1
cdr3_nt: TGTGCCAGCGCTCCGGCAGGGGTATTTGAAGCTTTCTTT
cdr3_aa: CASAPAGVFEAFF

v_call: TRBV9
clone_size: .
d_call: TRBD1
j_call: TRBJ1-2
cdr3_nt: TGTGCCAGCAGCGTAGATGACAGGGGGCGAGATGGCTACACCTTC
cdr3_aa: CASSVDDRGRDGYTF

v_call: TRBV6-2/TRBV6-3
clone_size: .
d_call: TRBD1
j_call: TRBJ2-6
cdr3_nt: TGTGCCAGCAGTGAGGGGGCTGCGGGGGCCAACGTCCTGACTTTC
cdr3_aa: CASSEGAAGANVLTF

v_call: TRBV10-3
clone_size: .
d_call: TRBD1
j_call: TRBJ1-2
cdr3_nt: TGTGCCATCAGTGAGCCCGGACAGGGGGCGACTAACTATGGCTACACCTTC
cdr3_aa: CAISEPGQGATNYGYTF

v_call: TRBV6-2/TRBV6-3
clone_size: .
d_call: TRBD2
j_call: TRBJ2-1
cdr3_nt: TGTGCCAGCAGCCCTCCTAAACTTCTAGCGGGAGGGCCCCATGAGCAGTTCTTC
cdr3_aa: CASSPPKLLAGGPHEQFF

v_call: TRBV2
clone_size: .
d_call: TRBD1
j_call: TRBJ2-7
cdr3_nt: TGTGCCAGCAGTGAACAGGGGGCTTCCTACGAGCAGTACTTC
cdr3_aa: CASSEQGASYEQYF

v_call: TRBV29-1
clone_size: .
d_call: TRBD1
j_call: TRBJ1-2
cdr3_nt: TGCAGCGTTGGGGGACAGCTCAACTATGGCTACACCTTC
cdr3_aa: CSVGGQLNYGYTF

v_call: TRBV11-2
clone_size: once
d_call: .
j_call: TRBJ2-5
cdr3_nt: TGTGCCAGCAGCTCCTTCCGGGCGACAGCGCCGACCCAAGAGACCCAGTACTTC
cdr3_aa: CASSSFRATAPTQETQYF

v_call: TRBV7-9
clone_size: few
d_call: TRBD1
j_call: TRBJ1-1
cdr3_nt: TGTGCCAGCAGCAGCTCCGGGACAGCGAACACTGAAGCTTTCTTT
cdr3_aa: CASSSSGTANTEAFF

v_call: TRBV6-2/TRBV6-3
clone_size: .
d_call: TRBD2
j_call: TRBJ2-2
cdr3_nt: TGTGCCAGCAGCCTGGGACTAGCGGGACGGAACACCGGGGAGCTGTTTTTT
cdr3_aa: CASSLGLAGRNTGELFF

v_call: TRBV13
clone_size: once
d_call: .
j_call: TRBJ2-3
cdr3_nt: TGTGCCAGCAGTCTCACAACAGATACGCAGTATTTT
cdr3_aa: CASSLTTDTQYF

v_call: TRBV30
clone_size: .
d_call: .
j_call: TRBJ1-1
cdr3_nt: TGTGCCTGGAGTACAGGGACAAACACTGAAGCTTTCTTT
cdr3_aa: CAWSTGTNTEAFF

v_call: TRBV29-1
clone_size: .
d_call: .
j_call: TRBJ2-1
cdr3_nt: TGCAGCGTGGAACACAGTATTTCCTACAATGAGCAGTTCTTC
cdr3_aa: CSVEHSISYNEQFF

v_call: TRBV10-3
clone_size: few
d_call: .
j_call: TRBJ1-3
cdr3_nt: TGTGCCATCAGACATTATACAGGAGACTCTGGAAACACCATATATTTT
cdr3_aa: CAIRHYTGDSGNTIYF

v_call: TRBV7-9
clone_size: .
d_call: .
j_call: TRBJ1-4
cdr3_nt: TGTGCCAGCAGACAACTCAGGGGATCTAATGAAAAACTGTTTTTT
cdr3_aa: CASRQLRGSNEKLFF

v_call: TRBV7-8
clone_size: .
d_call: .
j_call: TRBJ2-1
cdr3_nt: TGTGCCAGCAGCCCACGGCCCCCACTAGACAATGAGCAGTTCTTC
cdr3_aa: CASSPRPPLDNEQFF

v_call: TRBV3-1/TRBV3-2
clone_size: .
d_call: .
j_call: TRBJ2-7
cdr3_nt: TGTGCCAGCAGCCAAGTAGCCGGACGAGGGTTCTACGAGCAGTACTTC
cdr3_aa: CASSQVAGRGFYEQYF

v_call: TRBV5-1
clone_size: .
d_call: TRBD2
j_call: TRBJ2-2
cdr3_nt: TGCGCCAGCAGGTTAGCGGGAAAGAACACCGGGGAGCTGTTTTTT
cdr3_aa: CASRLAGKNTGELFF

v_call: TRBV3-1/TRBV3-2
clone_size: .
d_call: TRBD1
j_call: TRBJ1-6
cdr3_nt: TGTGCCAGCAGCCAAGGGGGACAGTCAAATTCACCCCTCCACTTT
cdr3_aa: CASSQGGQSNSPLHF

v_call: TRBV20-1
clone_size: .
d_call: TRBD2
j_call: TRBJ2-5
cdr3_nt: TGCAGTGCTAGTGGGACTAGCGGCTTTAAGGGGGAGACCCAGTACTTC
cdr3_aa: CSASGTSGFKGETQYF

v_call: TRBV9
clone_size: .
d_call: TRBD2
j_call: TRBJ2-3
cdr3_nt: TGTGCCAGCAGCGTAGCTGGGAGCGGGAGACACACAGATACGCAGTATTTT
cdr3_aa: CASSVAGSGRHTDTQYF

v_call: TRBV5-1
clone_size: .
d_call: TRBD1
j_call: TRBJ1-1
cdr3_nt: TGCGCCAGCAGCTTGGATTTGGACAGGGGCACTGAAGCTTTCTTT
cdr3_aa: CASSLDLDRGTEAFF

v_call: TRBV3-1/TRBV3-2
clone_size: .
d_call: TRBD2
j_call: TRBJ2-1
cdr3_nt: TGTGCCAGCAGCAACCGACTAGCGGGAGAAACTGAGCAGTTCTTC
cdr3_aa: CASSNRLAGETEQFF

v_call: TRBV29-1
clone_size: .
d_call: .
j_call: TRBJ2-1
cdr3_nt: TGCAGCGTTGCTACAGATGAGCAGTTCTTC
cdr3_aa: CSVATDEQFF

v_call: TRBV4-3
clone_size: .
d_call: TRBD2
j_call: TRBJ2-1
cdr3_nt: TGCGCCAGCAGCCAAGATCTGGGGACTAGAGGCAATGAGCAGTTCTTC
cdr3_aa: CASSQDLGTRGNEQFF

v_call: TRBV3-1/TRBV3-2
clone_size: .
d_call: .
j_call: TRBJ2-7
cdr3_nt: TGTGCCAGCAGCCAAGACTGGCGGCCACTGAAATACGAGCAGTACTTC
cdr3_aa: CASSQDWRPLKYEQYF

v_call: TRBV11-3
clone_size: .
d_call: TRBD2
j_call: TRBJ2-7
cdr3_nt: TGTGCCAGCAGCCGGACTAGCGTTTCCTACGAGCAGTACTTC
cdr3_aa: CASSRTSVSYEQYF

v_call: TRBV10-3
clone_size: .
d_call: .
j_call: TRBJ2-5
cdr3_nt: TGTGCCATCAGTGAGCCAGGGACAAGAGAGACCCAGTACTTC
cdr3_aa: CAISEPGTRETQYF